The next 12 T cell receptor beta chains were all read from a single sample in a study of shared clonotypes between healthy human individuals (TCRdb year 2020). The method was the immunoSEQ multiplex PCR assay. The immuneACCESS repertoire file appears here via TCRdb, limited to in-frame rearrangements. These files lack a portion of the clones; in checked studies, under half of the deficit traces to unresolved V genes, and the cause of the others is not known. This sample comprises some 2,500,000 clones, 85% to 95% of them detected only once. Approximately 0.4% of the sample goes to the ten largest clones. Sequencing used naive CD4+ T cells from PBMCs. The sample's cell subset or site, from its label and the paper: CD45RA+ positively selected. Source of these receptors: a man younger than 35 in good health. Some clones in this sample may be carry-over from other donors' samples.

This chain connects TRBV2 to TRBJ2-4; D gene unclear. Trimming took 7 bases from V and 5 from J, leaving 6 bases between them. This CDR3 has 11 amino acids. The V gene's germline CDR1 is SNHLY and CDR2 FYNNEI. CDR3 in DNA: TGTGCCAGCAAGACTGAAAACATTCAGTACTTC. It translates to CASKTENIQYF. The full variable domain, its missing parts supplied by reference TRBV2 and TRBJ2-4, is EPEVTQTPSHQVTQMGQEVILRCVPISNHLYFYWYRQILGQKVEFLVSFYNNEISEKSEIFDDQFSVERPDGSNFTLKIRSTKLEDSAMYFCASKTENIQYFGAGTRLSVL.

This chain joins TRBV2 and TRBJ2-7; 8 nucleotides line up with TRBD2. The CDR3 length is 14 residues. Germline trimming cut 3 bases from V and 2 bases from J; bases unmatched to any gene: 3. CDR1 SNHLY and CDR2 FYNNEI come from the germline V gene. The CDR3: CASSDQGLAYEQYF. The CDR3 nucleotides read TGTGCCAGCAGTGATCAGGGACTAGCCTACGAGCAGTACTTC.

The chain recombines TRBV10-2 with TRBJ1-4, with D unclear. There are 17 residues in the CDR3. Germline V lookup: CDR1 WSHSY, CDR2 SAAADI. The V end was cut by 3 bases, the J end by 7 bases, with 21 bases between. CDR3 sequence: CASSERVTPEVREKLFF. In nucleotides, the CDR3 is TGCGCCAGCAGTGAAAGAGTTACCCCGGAAGTACGTGAAAAACTGTTTTTT.

The CDR3, as DNA: TGCGCCAGCAGCTGGGGTCCCCTGGCGGGAGAGCCCGAGCAGTACTTC. This gives the protein CASSWGPLAGEPEQYF. The genes are TRBV5-1 and TRBJ2-7; TRBD2 aligns across 7 bases. Germline CDR1 reads SGHRS; CDR2 reads YFSETQ. J lost 6 bases, V lost 3 bases, and 15 bases had no gene match. The CDR3 contains 16 residues.

V gene TRBV5-1 combines with J gene TRBJ2-5; either TRBD1 or TRBD2 may fit D (5 bases each). The germline gives CDR1 SGHRS, CDR2 YFSETQ. V lost 3 bases, J lost 0 bases, and 9 bases lay in between. This CDR3 contains 14 residues. The CDR3 bases are TGCGCCAGCAGCTGGGGGACGTACCAAGAGACCCAGTACTTC. This gives the protein CASSWGTYQETQYF.

The chain carries TRBV28 and TRBJ1-5; 9 bases fit TRBD1. The CDR3 runs 19 residues. Germline loops: CDR1 MDHEN, CDR2 SYDVKM. After removal of 3 bases from V and 5 bases from J, the junction contained 17 bases not matched to a gene. CDR3 residues: CASSFIAGGRGQGYQPQHF. The DNA for the CDR3 is TGTGCCAGCAGTTTTATTGCTGGGGGAAGGGGACAGGGCTATCAGCCCCAGCATTTT.

The CDR3 spells CASSPTPYRGPDYNEQFF. The CDR3, as DNA: TGTGCCAGCAGCCCGACACCCTACAGGGGGCCTGACTACAATGAGCAGTTCTTC. The rearrangement joins TRBV7-3 to TRBJ2-1; 9 bases agree with TRBD1. V trimming: 5 bases; J trimming: 3 bases; junction bases outside the gene matches: 14. Germline values: CDR1 SGHTA, CDR2 FQGTGA. This CDR3 has 18 amino acids.

The chain links TRBV5-1 to TRBJ2-7; TRBD2 agrees at 9 bases. The CDR3 has 15 residues. Germline trimming cut 4 bases from V and 2 bases from J; bases unmatched to any gene: 7. Germline assignment: CDR1 SGHRS and CDR2 YFSETQ. For the CDR3, the DNA is TGCGCCAGCAGCGTTAGCGGGAGTGCCCCCTACGAGCAGTACTTC. Protein product: CASSVSGSAPYEQYF.

The chain is built from TRBV7-2 and TRBJ2-3; 9 nucleotides align to TRBD2. The CDR3 has 16 amino acids. Germline-derived CDR1 and CDR2 are SGHTA and FQGNSA. Unmatched junction bases numbered 8, after V lost 5 bases and J lost 2 bases. This chain's CDR3 is CASSRFLAGLTDTQYF. CDR3 sequence (DNA): TGTGCCAGCAGCCGATTTCTAGCGGGACTCACAGATACGCAGTATTTT.

The genes are TRBV4-1 and TRBJ1-3, with a weak D call TRBD1 (5 bases). The CDR3 has 16 amino acids. Trimming stripped 1 base from V and 3 bases from J, with 13 bases between. The germline V gene has CDR1 MGHRA and CDR2 YSYEKL. DNA of the CDR3: TGCGCCAGCAGCCAAGGAATGGGGCCTTATGGAAACACCATATATTTT. Amino acids: CASSQGMGPYGNTIYF.

This sequence joins TRBV7-8 and TRBJ2-5; D might be TRBD1 (6 bases). V lost 3 bases and J 2 bases, leaving 13 bases between the germline ends. The V gene's germline CDR1 is SGHVS and CDR2 FQNEAQ. CDR3 length: 15 amino acids. This CDR3 is CASSLQGHLQETQYF. CDR3 coding DNA: TGTGCCAGCAGCTTGCAGGGGCATCTACAAGAGACCCAGTACTTC.

V gene TRBV5-4 combines with J gene TRBJ1-2; TRBD1 might be the D (5 bases). Trimming took 1 base from V and 4 from J, leaving 11 bases between them. The germline CDR1 and CDR2 sequences are SGHNT and YYREEE (reference sequence). The CDR3 spans 14 residues. The CDR3 region is CASSLRGGSYGYTF. The CDR3 nucleotides are TGTGCCAGCAGCTTGCGGGGCGGGAGCTATGGCTACACCTTC.